Listed here are 17 T cell receptor beta chains from one sample, sequenced in a study of shared clonotypes between healthy human individuals. Assay used: immunoSEQ multiplex PCR; TCRdb lists only in-frame clones, some missing. Here the sample spans about 1.1 million clones, 60% to 80% being singletons. The sample was memory CD4+ T cells from PBMCs. As to subset: CD45RA-negative fraction. All receptors come from a man between 18 and 35 years old in good health. Some clones in this sample may be carry-over from other donors' samples.

With respect to this clone: Other DNA sequences in the sample encode the same CDR3. V and J are TRBV25-1 and TRBJ2-3, with D perhaps TRBD2 (6 bases). Trimming cost V 1 base and J 1 base, with 9 bases left between them. This CDR3 contains 15 residues. Looked up from germline, CDR1 is MGHDK and CDR2 is SYGVNS. CDR3 DNA sequence: TGTGCCAGCAGTGAATTTGCGGGGCGCACAGATACGCAGTATTTT. It specifies CASSEFAGRTDTQYF.

This clone was recorded many times. Other nucleotide sequences in the sample specify the same CDR3. The chain joins TRBV9 to TRBJ1-2; 7 bases match TRBD1. Germline CDR1 is SGDLS and CDR2 is YYNGEE. The CDR3 extends over 14 amino acids. The V and J ends lost 4 bases and 0 bases, in that order; junction bases with no gene match: 3. CDR3 coding DNA: TGTGCCAGCAGCCGACAGGGAGCTAACTATGGCTACACCTTC. It encodes CASSRQGANYGYTF.

In this sample, this clone turned up a few times. The rearrangement joins TRBV5-1 to TRBJ2-7; D uncertain. Per the germline V gene, CDR1 is SGHRS and CDR2 is YFSETQ. The V and J ends lost 7 bases and 7 bases respectively, with 18 bases between them. This CDR3 region has 13 residues. CDR3: CASRAQALGEQYF. The DNA for the CDR3 is TGCGCCAGCCGGGCCCAGGCTTTGGGGGAGCAGTACTTC. Filled out from reference TRBV5-1 and TRBJ2-7, the complete variable domain reads KAGVTQTPRYLIKTRGQQVTLSCSPISGHRSVSWYQQTPGQGLQFLFEYFSETQRNKGNFPGRFSGRQFSNSRSEMNVSTLELGDSALYLCASRAQALGEQYFGPGTRLTVT.

The chain links TRBV29-1 to TRBJ2-1; TRBD2 matches at 11 bases. V lost 4 bases and J lost 8; bases outside the gene matches: 10. CDR1 is SQVTM, CDR2 ANQGSEA, per germline. This CDR3 is built from 15 residues. The CDR3 reads CSVVVAGGPPDEQFF. For the CDR3, the DNA is TGCAGCGTTGTGGTAGCGGGAGGGCCTCCCGATGAGCAGTTCTTC.

The chain carries TRBV19 and TRBJ1-1; 9 nucleotides align to TRBD1. The CDR3 totals 15 residues. The germline CDR1 and CDR2 sequences are LNHDA and SQIVND (reference sequence). J lost 6 bases, V lost 5 bases, and 10 bases had no gene match. CDR3: CASSVSGTGLPEAFF. Here the CDR3 DNA reads TGTGCCAGTAGTGTGTCCGGGACAGGGTTACCTGAAGCTTTCTTT. The full variable domain, completed using reference TRBV19 and TRBJ1-1, is DGGITQSPKYLFRKEGQNVTLSCEQNLNHDAMYWYRQDPGQGLRLIYYSQIVNDFQKGDIAEGYSVSREKKESFPLTVTSAQKNPTAFYLCASSVSGTGLPEAFFGQGTRLTVV.

The chain is built from TRBV7-6 and TRBJ2-2; D gene unclear. Trimming cost V 5 bases and J 1 base, with 11 bases left between them. Germline-derived CDR1 and CDR2 are SGHVS and FNYEAQ. The CDR3 is 15 residues long. In DNA form, the CDR3 reads TGTGCCAGCAGCCCCGGATTAGTGAACACCGGGGAGCTGTTTTTT. Translating it yields CASSPGLVNTGELFF.

This rearrangement joins TRBV28 to TRBJ1-5; 9 nucleotides line up with TRBD1. The CDR3 runs to 15 residues. Per germline, CDR1 MDHEN and CDR2 SYDVKM. V shed 6 bases, J shed 8 bases, and the junction held 11 bases outside the gene matches. Here the CDR3 reads CASRQGARIDEPQHF. The DNA for the CDR3 is TGTGCCAGCAGACAGGGGGCGCGGATTGACGAGCCCCAGCATTTT.

Written as DNA, the CDR3 is TGTGCCAGCAGTTTGGGAAGGTCGAGCTCCTACAATGAGCAGTTCTTC. Protein sequence: CASSLGRSSSYNEQFF. This sequence joins TRBV28 and TRBJ2-1; D gene uncertain. The CDR3 is 16 amino acids. Germline CDR1 MDHEN, CDR2 SYDVKM. V was trimmed by 3 bases and J by 0 bases, leaving 12 bases between them.

The chain has TRBV28 and TRBJ1-4; tentatively, D is TRBD1 (5 bases). CDR3 length: 14 amino acids. V gave up 3 bases and J gave up 7 bases, with 12 bases separating them. Germline-derived CDR1 and CDR2 are MDHEN and SYDVKM. The DNA for the CDR3 is TGTGCCAGCAGTTTGATCAGGGAGGGTGAAAAACTGTTTTTT. Translated, it gives CASSLIREGEKLFF.

The chain employs TRBV10-3 and TRBJ2-7; 15 bases agree with TRBD2. The CDR3 loop spans 15 amino acids. CDR1 and CDR2 (germline): ENHRY, SYGVKD. J lost 4 bases, V lost 6 bases, and 4 bases had no gene match. The CDR3 sequence: CAIRGLAGGFYEQYF. In nucleotides, the CDR3 is TGTGCCATCAGAGGACTAGCGGGAGGGTTTTACGAGCAGTACTTC.

The chain links TRBV11-2 to TRBJ1-4, with D hard to call. The germline V gene has CDR1 SGHAT and CDR2 FQNNGV. V lost 2 bases and J lost 0, with 7 bases in between. This CDR3 comprises 15 residues. CDR3 sequence (DNA): TGTGCCAGCAGCTTAAGGAGTGCAACTAATGAAAAACTGTTTTTT. This translates into CASSLRSATNEKLFF.

With respect to this clone: Other DNA sequences in this specimen translate into the identical CDR3. This chain uses TRBV28 with TRBJ1-4; D gene ambiguous. Trimming shortened V by 3 bases and J by 8 bases, and 4 bases separated the two germline ends. The germline gives CDR1 MDHEN, CDR2 SYDVKM. This CDR3 is built from 11 residues. The CDR3 DNA reads TGTGCCAGCAGTTTGGAAGAAAAACTGTTTTTT. Protein: CASSLEEKLFF.

The chain links TRBV7-9 to TRBJ2-1; 7 bases line up with TRBD2. V was clipped by 1 base and J by 0 bases; unmatched bases: 6. Looked up from germline, CDR1 is SEHNR and CDR2 is FQNEAQ (reference sequence). The CDR3 runs 17 residues. Here the CDR3 DNA reads TGTGCCAGCAGCTTAGGGGGAGGGGTGAGCTCCTACAATGAGCAGTTCTTC. Protein product: CASSLGGGVSSYNEQFF.

The chain links TRBV18 to TRBJ1-5; possible D gene TRBD1, 6 bases. V was cut by 5 bases and J by 7 bases, with 15 bases left in between. CDR1 and CDR2 from the germline V gene are KGHSH and LQKENI. This CDR3 is built from 14 residues. The CDR3 DNA reads TGTGCCAGCTCAGCCCGACAGGAAGGACAGCCCCAGCATTTT. Its protein product is CASSARQEGQPQHF.

The chain couples TRBV28 to TRBJ1-1; TRBD1 matches at 7 bases. The CDR3 loop spans 17 amino acids. Germline CDR1 MDHEN, CDR2 SYDVKM. V lost 6 bases, J lost 0 bases, and 13 bases stayed unmatched. CDR3 sequence reads: CASSRRQGRGLNTEAFF. In DNA form, the CDR3 reads TGTGCCAGCAGCCGTAGACAGGGAAGAGGGCTGAACACTGAAGCTTTCTTT.

This clone was seen a few times. V gene TRBV5-8 combines with J gene TRBJ1-1, with TRBD1 as a possible D gene (6 bases). This CDR3 spans 18 amino acids. CDR1 is SGHTS and CDR2 is YDEGEE in the germline V gene. V was clipped by 4 bases and J by 4 bases, with 26 bases between them. The CDR3 DNA is TGTGCCAGCAGCCCTCTAGGGTGGGCAGGGGCTAGCATCACTGAAGCTTTCTTT. Amino acid sequence: CASSPLGWAGASITEAFF.

This clone was recorded a few times. The V call is TRBV5-1, the J call TRBJ2-3, with D possibly being TRBD2 (6 bases). Trimming stripped 2 bases from V and 1 base from J, with 8 bases between. The CDR3 extends over 14 amino acids. Germline V gene sequence: CDR1 SGHRS, CDR2 YFSETQ. Here the CDR3 reads CASSFSSGTDTQYF. As DNA, the CDR3 is TGCGCCAGCAGCTTTTCTAGCGGCACAGATACGCAGTATTTT.